The 26 T cell receptor beta chains below were found in one sample sequenced in a study of blood T cells in healthy people across ages. Next came a second PCR, run for about 6 to 11 cycles, which used a sample-barcoded 5' primer along with a J-beta primer mix. TCRdb re-called the 5' RACE reads through MiXCR, storing one row per CDR3 protein. The table includes under 2,000,000 distinct CDR3 sequences, around half detected once. The sequenced sample consisted of blood. These receptors all come from a woman aged 40-49 years in good health.

The chain joins TRBV5-5 to TRBJ2-7, with a tentative D call TRBD1 (5 bases). Looked up from germline, CDR1 is SGHKS and CDR2 is YYEKEE (reference sequence). The CDR3 has 15 amino acids. The germline V and J ends were trimmed by 3 bases and 2 bases, with 15 bases remaining between them. In DNA form, the CDR3 reads TGTGCCAGCAGCTCCTACATGGACACAACCTACGAGCAGTACTTC. Protein sequence: CASSSYMDTTYEQYF.

This clonotype was found a few times. The V call is TRBV20-1, the J call TRBJ2-5; 8 bases match TRBD2. The V gene's germline CDR1 is DFQATT and CDR2 SNEGSKA (reference sequence). V shed 5 bases, J shed 1 base, and the junction held 12 bases outside the gene matches. This CDR3 spans 16 amino acids. CDR3 residues: CSAPRGGGLVQETQYF. In DNA form, the CDR3 reads TGCAGTGCTCCCCGGGGCGGGGGGCTGGTCCAAGAGACCCAGTACTTC.

The CDR3 DNA reads as TGTGCCAGCAGTTCCGCCCACCCGGGCCGGAAGTCCTACGAGCAGTACTTC. Encoded protein: CASSSAHPGRKSYEQYF. V is TRBV28 and J is TRBJ2-7; D is ambiguous. The V gene lost 4 bases and the J gene lost 1 base, with 20 bases spanning the gap. From germline, CDR1 is MDHEN and CDR2 SYDVKM. There are 17 residues in the CDR3.

CDR3 coding DNA: TGTGCCAGCAGCTTAGGTCTGCTAGCGGGCCGTACCTACAATGAGCAGTTCTTC. Translation: CASSLGLLAGRTYNEQFF. The chain couples TRBV7-2 to TRBJ2-1; 8 bases match TRBD2. V dropped 1 base and J dropped 2; count of bases not matched to a gene: 10. The CDR3 is made up of 18 amino acids. Germline V lookup: CDR1 SGHTA, CDR2 FQGNSA.

The rearrangement uses TRBV6-1 and TRBJ2-5; D uncertain. Germline V lookup: CDR1 MNHNS, CDR2 SASEGT. V dropped 0 bases and J dropped 4 bases, with 6 bases sitting between them. This CDR3 contains 13 residues. The CDR3 is CASSEALVETQYF. CDR3 sequence (DNA): TGTGCCAGCAGTGAAGCTCTCGTAGAGACCCAGTACTTC.

The sample holds a few counts of this clonotype. The chain joins TRBV5-1 to TRBJ2-5; possibly TRBD2 for D (6 bases). The CDR3 has 15 amino acids. Germline loops: CDR1 SGHRS, CDR2 YFSETQ. The V end lost 0 bases, the J end lost 5 bases, and 14 bases lay between the germline ends. DNA for the CDR3: TGCGCCAGCAGCTTGGAATTTGGTGCGGGGGAGACCCAGTACTTC. Amino acids: CASSLEFGAGETQYF.

DNA for the CDR3: TGTGCCAGCAGTCCTGAGGGGCTTAACTATGGCTACACCTTC. Translating it yields CASSPEGLNYGYTF. This chain uses TRBV12-3 or TRBV12-4 with TRBJ1-2; D may be TRBD1 (5 bases). V was shortened by 5 bases and J by 1 base, with 11 bases between the two germline ends. The CDR3 runs to 14 residues.

The chain is built from TRBV12-3 or TRBV12-4 and TRBJ2-5, with unresolved D. This CDR3 spans 13 amino acids. Trimming shortened V by 10 bases and J by 1 base, and 13 bases separated the two germline ends. The CDR3 coding sequence is TGTGCCAACTCCCGAGACACCCAAGAGACCCAGTACTTC. Its protein is CANSRDTQETQYF.

This clonotype was counted a few times. The J gene is TRBJ2-1, the V gene TRBV20-1; 10 nucleotides match TRBD2. The CDR3 is 13 residues long. Looked up from germline, CDR1 is DFQATT and CDR2 is SNEGSKA (reference sequence). V lost 4 bases to trimming and J lost 8 bases; unmatched junction nucleotides: 5. The CDR3, as DNA: TGCAGTGCTACAAGCGGGGGGGCCGATGAGCAGTTCTTC. Translating it yields CSATSGGADEQFF.

This chain joins TRBV6-6 and TRBJ2-1; TRBD2 agrees at 8 bases. CDR3 length equals 17 residues. The germline gives CDR1 MNHNY, CDR2 SVGAGI (reference sequence). V was clipped by 0 bases and J by 8 bases; unmatched bases: 12. The CDR3 loop is CASSYSFRGGNSDEQFF. DNA for the CDR3: TGTGCCAGCAGTTACTCTTTCCGGGGGGGCAATAGCGATGAGCAGTTCTTC.

The chain carries TRBV6-5 and TRBJ2-2; TRBD2 is a possible D gene (5 bases). Between the trimmed V and J ends, which lost 7 bases and 5 bases, there was a span of 14 bases. This CDR3 contains 14 residues. Looked up from germline, CDR1 is MNHEY and CDR2 is SVGAGI. The CDR3 here is CASKRGKGTGELFF. CDR3 coding DNA: TGTGCCAGCAAAAGAGGGAAAGGGACCGGGGAGCTGTTTTTT.

This sequence joins TRBV27 and TRBJ1-6; D is possibly TRBD1 (6 bases). Per germline, CDR1 MNHEY and CDR2 SMNVEV (reference sequence). V was shortened by 10 bases and J by 6 bases, with 13 bases between the two germline ends. The CDR3 loop spans 13 amino acids. CDR3 residues: CATRGGGNSPLHF. CDR3 sequence (DNA): TGTGCCACCCGGGGAGGGGGTAATTCACCCCTCCACTTT.

The chain is built from TRBV6-6 and TRBJ1-5; D uncertain. The germline V gene encodes CDR1 MNHNY and CDR2 SVGAGI (reference sequence). The CDR3 extends over 16 amino acids. Trimming removed 3 bases at V and 1 base at J, with 13 bases between. CDR3 bases: TGTGCCAGCAGTTATACCATGGGCGCAAGCAATCAGCCCCAGCATTTT. It encodes CASSYTMGASNQPQHF.

The chain couples TRBV28 to TRBJ2-3; no clear D. This CDR3 has 13 amino acids. V was clipped by 4 bases and J by 4 bases, with 9 bases between them. Germline V lookup: CDR1 MDHEN, CDR2 SYDVKM. This CDR3 reads CASSCEQSDTQYF. As DNA, the CDR3 is TGTGCCAGCAGTTGTGAACAGTCAGATACGCAGTATTTT.

V gene TRBV7-2 combines with J gene TRBJ2-1, with D perhaps matching TRBD1 (6 bases). The CDR3 covers 14 residues. V dropped 0 bases and J dropped 6 bases, with 9 bases sitting between them. Germline V CDR1 and CDR2: SGHTA, FQGNSA. CDR3 sequence reads: CASSLAVQGNEQFF. The CDR3 DNA follows: TGTGCCAGCAGCTTAGCGGTACAGGGCAATGAGCAGTTCTTC.

A few counts support this clonotype. The chain is built from TRBV28 and TRBJ1-4, with 8 bases lining up with TRBD1. Losses at the gene ends were 5 bases for V and 5 bases for J; bases not matched to a gene: 4. Germline CDR1 is MDHEN and CDR2 is SYDVKM. The CDR3 sequence is 14 residues long. As DNA, the CDR3 is TGTGCCAGCAGTCCAGGGGGCGCAAATGAAAAACTGTTTTTT. Translating gives CASSPGGANEKLFF.

This chain connects TRBV20-1 to TRBJ2-7; D may be TRBD1 (6 bases). The CDR3 is 13 amino acids. V was trimmed by 2 bases and J by 3 bases, leaving 11 bases between them. The germline V gene encodes CDR1 DFQATT and CDR2 SNEGSKA (reference sequence). The CDR3 DNA reads TGCAGTGCTAGACCCCAGGACAGCTACGAGCAGTACTTC. Amino acids: CSARPQDSYEQYF.

In its sample, this clonotype was seen a few times. The gene calls are TRBV29-1 and TRBJ2-6; D not resolved. The CDR3 has 12 residues. The V and J ends lost 4 bases and 8 bases respectively, with 9 bases between them. CDR1 and CDR2 (germline): SQVTM, ANQGSEA. The CDR3 DNA is TGCAGCGTTGCGGTCGAGACCAACGTCCTGACTTTC. Residues: CSVAVETNVLTF. Full variable domain (rest looked up from reference TRBV29-1 and TRBJ2-6): SAVISQKPSRDICQRGTSLTIQCQVDSQVTMMFWYRQQPGQSLTLIATANQGSEATYESGFVIDKFPISRPNLTFSTLTVSNMSPEDSSIYLCSVAVETNVLTFGAGSRLTVL.

The chain combines TRBV7-3 with TRBJ2-1, with 7 bases aligning to TRBD2. Germline assignment: CDR1 SGHTA and CDR2 FQGTGA. The CDR3 runs 18 residues. The J segment lost 0 bases and the V segment lost 2 bases, leaving 10 bases of the junction unmatched. DNA for the CDR3: TGTGCCAGCAGCTTAGTTGACTCGGGGGGAAGCTCCTACAATGAGCAGTTCTTC. This codes for CASSLVDSGGSSYNEQFF.

In DNA, the CDR3 is TGCGCCAGCAGCTTCGTGGGAATGGTCGGGAACACTGAAGCTTTCTTT. This sequence encodes CASSFVGMVGNTEAFF. V and J are TRBV5-1 and TRBJ1-1; D call uncertain. Germline loops: CDR1 SGHRS, CDR2 YFSETQ. This CDR3 is 16 amino acids long. The V and J ends lost 2 bases and 1 base respectively, with 15 bases between them.

The table lists this clonotype with a few counts. The V gene is TRBV12-3 or TRBV12-4, the J gene TRBJ2-1, with D possibly being TRBD1 (5 bases). V gave up 1 base and J gave up 0 bases, with 10 bases separating them. The CDR3 is 16 residues long. The CDR3 region has the DNA TGTGCCAGCAGTTTAGTTCAGGGTAGCTCCTACAATGAGCAGTTCTTC. Residues: CASSLVQGSSYNEQFF.

The chain uses TRBV7-9 and TRBJ2-7; D might be TRBD1 or TRBD2, each matching 5 bases. Gene TRBJ2-5 matches the end of the DNA better, so the J call may be wrong. Looked up from germline, CDR1 is SEHNR and CDR2 is FQNEAQ (reference sequence). This CDR3 contains 14 residues. CDR3 sequence: CASSLAGTQGTQYF. The CDR3 coding sequence is TGTGCCAGCAGCTTGGCCGGGACGCAGGGGACCCAGTACTTC.

The chain links TRBV9 to TRBJ2-3, with D perhaps matching TRBD2 (7 bases). CDR1 and CDR2 (germline): SGDLS, YYNGEE. V lost 4 bases and J lost 0, with 21 bases in between. The length of the CDR3 is 18 residues. The CDR3, as DNA: TGTGCCAGCAGCCCTAGGGGGGGTTCACCATCTAGCACAGATACGCAGTATTTT. Encoded protein: CASSPRGGSPSSTDTQYF.

The CDR3 bases are TGCAGTGCATCGTACCCCTCTAGTTCACCCCTCCACTTT. It is translated as CSASYPSSSPLHF. The rearrangement joins TRBV20-1 to TRBJ1-6, with D uncertain. The CDR3 runs to 13 residues. Trimming stripped 6 bases from V and 9 bases from J, with 15 bases between. CDR1 and CDR2 (germline): DFQATT, SNEGSKA (reference sequence).

This chain uses TRBV3-1 with TRBJ2-7, with D perhaps given as TRBD1 or TRBD2 (5 bases each). The J call is uncertain, as TRBJ2-5 better fits the DNA end. In germline, CDR1 is LGHDT, CDR2 YNNKEL (reference sequence). This CDR3 contains 13 residues. The CDR3 DNA follows: TGTGCCAGCAAAGGTGGGACCGGAGAGACCCAGTACTTC. Protein product: CASKGGTGETQYF.

This clonotype was seen only a few times. The gene calls are TRBV7-2 and TRBJ2-5, with 8 bases matching TRBD2. The CDR3 has 15 residues. The germline V gene encodes CDR1 SGHTA and CDR2 FQGNSA. Trimming cost V 0 bases and J 5 bases; bases outside gene matches: 5. CDR3 sequence: CASSLASGGSETQYF. The DNA for the CDR3 is TGTGCCAGCAGCTTAGCCAGCGGGGGTTCCGAGACCCAGTACTTC. The variable domain in full, completed from reference TRBV7-2 and TRBJ2-5, reads GAGVSQSPSNKVTEKGKDVELRCDPISGHTALYWYRQSLGQGLEFLIYFQGNSAPDKSGLPSDRFSAERTGGSVSTLTIQRTQQEDSAVYLCASSLASGGSETQYFGPGTRLLVL.